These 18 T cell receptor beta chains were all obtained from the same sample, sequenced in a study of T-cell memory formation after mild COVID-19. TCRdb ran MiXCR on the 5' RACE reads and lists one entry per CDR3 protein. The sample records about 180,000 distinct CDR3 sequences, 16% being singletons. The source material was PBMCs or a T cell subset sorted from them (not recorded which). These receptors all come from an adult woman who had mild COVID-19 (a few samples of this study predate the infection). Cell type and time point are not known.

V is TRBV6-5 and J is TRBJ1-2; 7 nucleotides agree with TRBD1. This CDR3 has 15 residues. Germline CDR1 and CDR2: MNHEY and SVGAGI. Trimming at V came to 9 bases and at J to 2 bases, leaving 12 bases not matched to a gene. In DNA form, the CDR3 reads TGTGCCAGTAAATGGGGCGGGACAGCGAACTATGGCTACACCTTC. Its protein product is CASKWGGTANYGYTF.

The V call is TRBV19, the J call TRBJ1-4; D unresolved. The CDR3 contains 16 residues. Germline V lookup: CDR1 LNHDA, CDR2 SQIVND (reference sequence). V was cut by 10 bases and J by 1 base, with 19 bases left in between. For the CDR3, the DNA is TGTGCCACCACCCTCGTCTGGGGTCAAACTAATGAAAAACTGTTTTTT. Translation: CATTLVWGQTNEKLFF.

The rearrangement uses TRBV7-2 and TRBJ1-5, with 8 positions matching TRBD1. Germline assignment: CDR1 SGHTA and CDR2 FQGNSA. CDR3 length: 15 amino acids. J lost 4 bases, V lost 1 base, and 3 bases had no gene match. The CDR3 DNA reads TGTGCCAGCAGCTTAGTCACAGGGGGTAATCAGCCCCAGCATTTT. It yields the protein CASSLVTGGNQPQHF.

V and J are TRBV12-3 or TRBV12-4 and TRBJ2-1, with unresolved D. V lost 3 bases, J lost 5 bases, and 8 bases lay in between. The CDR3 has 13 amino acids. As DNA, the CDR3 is TGTGCCAGCAGTTTGATAGCTAACAATGAGCAGTTCTTC. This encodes CASSLIANNEQFF.

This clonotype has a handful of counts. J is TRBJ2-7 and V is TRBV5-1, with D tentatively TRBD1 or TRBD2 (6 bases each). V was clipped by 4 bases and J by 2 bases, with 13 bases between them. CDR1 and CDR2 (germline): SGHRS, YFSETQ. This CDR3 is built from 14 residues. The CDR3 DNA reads TGCGCCAGCAGCCCCGGAGGGGGGACCTACGAGCAGTACTTC. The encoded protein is CASSPGGGTYEQYF.

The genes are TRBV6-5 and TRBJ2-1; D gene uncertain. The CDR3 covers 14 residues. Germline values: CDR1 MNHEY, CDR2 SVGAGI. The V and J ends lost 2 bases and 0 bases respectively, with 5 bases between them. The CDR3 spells CASSYLDSYNEQFF. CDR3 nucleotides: TGTGCCAGCAGTTACCTGGACTCCTACAATGAGCAGTTCTTC.

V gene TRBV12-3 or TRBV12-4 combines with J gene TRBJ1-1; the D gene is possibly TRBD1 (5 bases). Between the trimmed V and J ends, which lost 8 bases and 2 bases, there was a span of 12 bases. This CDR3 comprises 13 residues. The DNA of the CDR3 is TGTGCCAGCGCAAGCGGGGGTAACACTGAAGCTTTCTTT. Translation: CASASGGNTEAFF.

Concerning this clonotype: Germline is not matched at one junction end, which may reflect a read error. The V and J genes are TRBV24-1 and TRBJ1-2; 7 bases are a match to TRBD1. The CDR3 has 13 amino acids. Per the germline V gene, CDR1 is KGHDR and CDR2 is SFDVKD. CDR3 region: CATSDLRSRGQNF. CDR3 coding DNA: TGTGCCACCAGTGATTTGCGTTCGCGGGGACAGAACTTC.

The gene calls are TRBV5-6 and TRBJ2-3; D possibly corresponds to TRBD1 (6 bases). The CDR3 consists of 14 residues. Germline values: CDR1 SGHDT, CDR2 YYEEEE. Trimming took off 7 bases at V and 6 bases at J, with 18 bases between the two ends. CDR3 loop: CASYPQGHLDTQYF. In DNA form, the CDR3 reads TGTGCCAGCTATCCACAGGGTCATTTGGATACGCAGTATTTT.

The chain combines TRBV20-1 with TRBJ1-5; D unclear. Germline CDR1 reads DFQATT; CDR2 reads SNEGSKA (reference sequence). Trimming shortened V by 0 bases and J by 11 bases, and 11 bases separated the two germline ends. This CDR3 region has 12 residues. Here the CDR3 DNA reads TGCAGTGCTAGAGATAAGGATCGGGCCCAGCATTTT. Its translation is CSARDKDRAQHF.

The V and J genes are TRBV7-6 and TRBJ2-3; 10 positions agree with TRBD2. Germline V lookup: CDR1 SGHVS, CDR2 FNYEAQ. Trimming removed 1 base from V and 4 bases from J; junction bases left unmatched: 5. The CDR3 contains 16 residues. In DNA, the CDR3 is TGTGCCAGCAGCTTAGACCCGGGACTAGCGTCAGATACGCAGTATTTT. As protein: CASSLDPGLASDTQYF.

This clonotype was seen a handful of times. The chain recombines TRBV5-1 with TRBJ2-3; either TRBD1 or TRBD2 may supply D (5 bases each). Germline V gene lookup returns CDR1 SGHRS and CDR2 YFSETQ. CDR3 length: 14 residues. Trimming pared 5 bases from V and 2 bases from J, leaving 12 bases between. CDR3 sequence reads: CASSSGTNTDTQYF. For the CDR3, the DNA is TGCGCCAGCAGTTCTGGGACCAACACAGATACGCAGTATTTT.

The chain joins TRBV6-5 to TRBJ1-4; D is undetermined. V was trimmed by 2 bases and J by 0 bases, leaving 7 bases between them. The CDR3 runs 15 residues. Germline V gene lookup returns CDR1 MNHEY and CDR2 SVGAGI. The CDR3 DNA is TGTGCCAGCAGTTACGTGGGTGCAACTAATGAAAAACTGTTTTTT. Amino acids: CASSYVGATNEKLFF.

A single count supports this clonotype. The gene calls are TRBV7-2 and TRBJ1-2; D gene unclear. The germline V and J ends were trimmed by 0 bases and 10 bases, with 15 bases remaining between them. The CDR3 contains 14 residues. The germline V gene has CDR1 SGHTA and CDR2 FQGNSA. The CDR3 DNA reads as TGTGCCAGCAGCTTAGCCCAGACCACCGGCGACTACACCTTC. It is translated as CASSLAQTTGDYTF.

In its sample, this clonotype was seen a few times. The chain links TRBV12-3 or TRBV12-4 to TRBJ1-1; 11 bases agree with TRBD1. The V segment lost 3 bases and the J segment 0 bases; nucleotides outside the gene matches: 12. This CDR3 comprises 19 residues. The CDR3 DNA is TGTGCCAGCAGTTTGGATCACAGGGACAGGGGGTTCTTGAACACTGAAGCTTTCTTT. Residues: CASSLDHRDRGFLNTEAFF.

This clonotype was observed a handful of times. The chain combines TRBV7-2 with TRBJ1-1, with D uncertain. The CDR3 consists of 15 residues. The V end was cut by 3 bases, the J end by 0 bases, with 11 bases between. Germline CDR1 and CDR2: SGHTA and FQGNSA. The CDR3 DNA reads TGTGCCAGCAGCTTTCGGCCGGGGATGAACACTGAAGCTTTCTTT. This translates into CASSFRPGMNTEAFF. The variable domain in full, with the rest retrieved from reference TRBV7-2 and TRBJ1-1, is GAGVSQSPSNKVTEKGKDVELRCDPISGHTALYWYRQSLGQGLEFLIYFQGNSAPDKSGLPSDRFSAERTGGSVSTLTIQRTQQEDSAVYLCASSFRPGMNTEAFFGQGTRLTVV.

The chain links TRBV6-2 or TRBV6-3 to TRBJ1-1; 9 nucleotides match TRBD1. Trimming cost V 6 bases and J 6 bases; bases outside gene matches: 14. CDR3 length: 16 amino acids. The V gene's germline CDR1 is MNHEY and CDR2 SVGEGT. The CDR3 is CASSTYRGREVAEAFF. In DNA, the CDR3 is TGTGCCAGCAGCACTTACAGGGGGCGCGAAGTAGCTGAAGCTTTCTTT.

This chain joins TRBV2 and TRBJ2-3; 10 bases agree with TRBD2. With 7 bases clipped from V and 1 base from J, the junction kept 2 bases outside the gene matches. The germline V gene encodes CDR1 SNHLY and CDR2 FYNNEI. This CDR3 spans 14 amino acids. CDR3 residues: CASKTSGGTDTQYF. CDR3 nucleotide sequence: TGTGCCAGCAAAACTAGCGGGGGCACAGATACGCAGTATTTT.